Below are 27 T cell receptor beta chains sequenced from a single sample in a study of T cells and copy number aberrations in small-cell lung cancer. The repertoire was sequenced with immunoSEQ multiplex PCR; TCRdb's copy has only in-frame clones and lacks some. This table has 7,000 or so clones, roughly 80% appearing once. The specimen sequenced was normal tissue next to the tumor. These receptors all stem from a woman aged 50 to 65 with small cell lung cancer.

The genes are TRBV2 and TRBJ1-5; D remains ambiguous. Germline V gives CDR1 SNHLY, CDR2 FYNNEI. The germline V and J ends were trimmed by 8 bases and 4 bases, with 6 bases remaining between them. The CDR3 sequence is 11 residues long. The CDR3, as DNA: TGTGCCAGCGGTTATAATCAGCCCCAGCATTTT. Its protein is CASGYNQPQHF.

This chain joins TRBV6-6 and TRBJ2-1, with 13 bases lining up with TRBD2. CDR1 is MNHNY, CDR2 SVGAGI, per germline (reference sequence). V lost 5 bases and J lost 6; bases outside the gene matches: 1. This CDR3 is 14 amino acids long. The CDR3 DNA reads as TGTGCCAGCAGTCGGACTAGCGGGGGCAATGAGCAGTTCTTC. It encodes CASSRTSGGNEQFF.

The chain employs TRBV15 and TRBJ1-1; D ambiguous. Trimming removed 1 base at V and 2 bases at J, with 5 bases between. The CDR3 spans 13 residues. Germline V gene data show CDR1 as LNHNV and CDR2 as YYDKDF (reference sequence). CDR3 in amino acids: CATSRAENTEAFF. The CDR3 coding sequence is TGTGCCACCAGCAGAGCCGAAAACACTGAAGCTTTCTTT.

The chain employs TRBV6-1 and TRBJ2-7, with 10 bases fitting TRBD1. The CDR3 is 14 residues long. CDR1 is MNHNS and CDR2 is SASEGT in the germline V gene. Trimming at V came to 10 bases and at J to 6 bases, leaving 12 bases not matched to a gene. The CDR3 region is CATGLGQGDGEQYF. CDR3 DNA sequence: TGTGCCACCGGACTAGGACAGGGGGACGGCGAGCAGTACTTC.

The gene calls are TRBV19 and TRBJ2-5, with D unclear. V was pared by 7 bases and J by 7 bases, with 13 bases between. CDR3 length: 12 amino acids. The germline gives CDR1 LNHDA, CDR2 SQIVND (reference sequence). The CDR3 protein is CASTDHLGTQYF. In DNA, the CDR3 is TGTGCCAGTACCGATCACCTCGGGACCCAGTACTTC. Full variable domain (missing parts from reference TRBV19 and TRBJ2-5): DGGITQSPKYLFRKEGQNVTLSCEQNLNHDAMYWYRQDPGQGLRLIYYSQIVNDFQKGDIAEGYSVSREKKESFPLTVTSAQKNPTAFYLCASTDHLGTQYFGPGTRLLVL.

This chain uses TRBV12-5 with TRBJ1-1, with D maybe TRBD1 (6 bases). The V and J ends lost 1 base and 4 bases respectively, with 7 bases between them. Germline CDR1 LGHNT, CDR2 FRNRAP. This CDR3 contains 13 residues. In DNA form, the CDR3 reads TGTGCTAGTGGTTTGGGACAGGTCACTGAAGCTTTCTTT. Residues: CASGLGQVTEAFF.

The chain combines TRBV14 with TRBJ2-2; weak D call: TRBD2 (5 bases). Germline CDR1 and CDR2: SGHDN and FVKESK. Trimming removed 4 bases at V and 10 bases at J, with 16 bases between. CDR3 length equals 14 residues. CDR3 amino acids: CASSPTGLDAELFF. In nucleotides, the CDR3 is TGTGCCAGCAGCCCCACCGGACTGGATGCGGAGCTGTTTTTT.

CDR3 nucleotides: TGTGCCAGCAGTTTGAGTCAGCGGGAGAGCTCCACCGGGGAGCTGTTTTTT. As protein: CASSLSQRESSTGELFF. V is TRBV28 and J is TRBJ2-2, with TRBD2 matching 8 bases. Per germline, CDR1 MDHEN and CDR2 SYDVKM. There are 17 residues in the CDR3. V shed 3 bases, J shed 4 bases, and the junction held 10 bases outside the gene matches.

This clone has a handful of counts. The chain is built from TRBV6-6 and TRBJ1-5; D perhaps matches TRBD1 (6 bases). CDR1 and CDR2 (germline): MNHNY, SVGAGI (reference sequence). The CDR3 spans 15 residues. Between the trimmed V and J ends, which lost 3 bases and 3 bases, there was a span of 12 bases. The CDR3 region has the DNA TGTGCCAGCAGTTATTACGGACAGCACAATCAGCCCCAGCATTTT. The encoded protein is CASSYYGQHNQPQHF.

Here the CDR3 reads CAWSVGPGTEAFF. DNA of the CDR3: TGTGCCTGGAGTGTAGGGCCAGGCACTGAAGCTTTCTTT. The V call is TRBV30, the J call TRBJ1-1; no firm D call. This CDR3 contains 13 residues. Germline loops: CDR1 GTSNPN, CDR2 SVGIG (reference sequence). V was clipped by 0 bases and J by 4 bases, with 9 bases between them. Using reference TRBV30 and TRBJ1-1 for the parts outside the CDR3, the full variable domain is SQTIHQWPATLVQPVGSPLSLECTVEGTSNPNLYWYRQAAGRGLQLLFYSVGIGQISSEVPQNLSASRPQDRQFILSSKKLLLSDSGFYLCAWSVGPGTEAFFGQGTRLTVV.

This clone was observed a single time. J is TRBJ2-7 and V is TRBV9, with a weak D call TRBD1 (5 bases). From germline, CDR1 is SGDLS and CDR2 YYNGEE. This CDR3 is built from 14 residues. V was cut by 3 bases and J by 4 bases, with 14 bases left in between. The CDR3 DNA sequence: TGTGCCAGCAGCGCGCAGGGTGGAAATTACGAGCAGTACTTC. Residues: CASSAQGGNYEQYF.

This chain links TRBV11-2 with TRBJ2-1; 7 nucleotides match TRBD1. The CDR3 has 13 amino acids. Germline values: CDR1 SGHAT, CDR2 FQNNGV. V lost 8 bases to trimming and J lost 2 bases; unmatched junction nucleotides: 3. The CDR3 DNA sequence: TGTGCCAGCTCCGACAGGGCCTACAATGAGCAGTTCTTC. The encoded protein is CASSDRAYNEQFF. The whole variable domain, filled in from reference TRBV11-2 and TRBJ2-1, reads EAGVAQSPRYKIIEKRQSVAFWCNPISGHATLYWYQQILGQGPKLLIQFQNNGVVDDSQLPKDRFSAERLKGVDSTLKIQPAKLEDSAVYLCASSDRAYNEQFFGPGTRLTVL.

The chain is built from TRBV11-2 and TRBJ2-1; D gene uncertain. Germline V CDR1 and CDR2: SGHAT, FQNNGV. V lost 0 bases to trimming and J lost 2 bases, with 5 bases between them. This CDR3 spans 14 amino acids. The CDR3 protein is CASSLERPYNEQFF. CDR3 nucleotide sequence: TGTGCCAGCAGCTTAGAGCGACCCTACAATGAGCAGTTCTTC. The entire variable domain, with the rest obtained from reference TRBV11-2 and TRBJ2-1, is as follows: EAGVAQSPRYKIIEKRQSVAFWCNPISGHATLYWYQQILGQGPKLLIQFQNNGVVDDSQLPKDRFSAERLKGVDSTLKIQPAKLEDSAVYLCASSLERPYNEQFFGPGTRLTVL.

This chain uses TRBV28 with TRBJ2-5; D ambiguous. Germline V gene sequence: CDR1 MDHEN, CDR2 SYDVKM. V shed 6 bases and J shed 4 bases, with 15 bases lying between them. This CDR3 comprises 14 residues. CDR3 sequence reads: CASRRPRAVETQYF. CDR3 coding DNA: TGTGCCAGCAGACGACCCCGGGCGGTAGAGACCCAGTACTTC.

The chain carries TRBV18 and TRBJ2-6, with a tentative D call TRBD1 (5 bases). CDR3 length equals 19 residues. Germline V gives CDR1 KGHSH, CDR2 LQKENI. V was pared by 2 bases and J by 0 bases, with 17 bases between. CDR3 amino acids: CASSPGAQVEVSGANVLTF. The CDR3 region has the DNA TGTGCCAGCTCACCAGGGGCTCAGGTAGAGGTCTCTGGGGCCAACGTCCTGACTTTC.

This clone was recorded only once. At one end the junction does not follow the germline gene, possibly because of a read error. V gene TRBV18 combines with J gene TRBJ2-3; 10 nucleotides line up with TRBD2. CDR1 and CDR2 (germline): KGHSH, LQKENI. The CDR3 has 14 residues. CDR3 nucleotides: TGTGCCAGCTCGCCACTAGCGGGATCTGATACGCAGTATTTT. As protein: CASSPLAGSDTQYF.

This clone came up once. The CDR3 sequence is CASSQEARTIGEQYF. DNA of the CDR3: TGCGCCAGCAGCCAAGAGGCGAGGACCATCGGGGAGCAGTACTTC. This chain links TRBV4-3 with TRBJ2-7, with D unclear. Per the germline V gene, CDR1 is LGHNA and CDR2 is YSLEER. With 0 bases removed from V and 7 bases from J, the gap between germline ends came to 16 bases. The CDR3 loop spans 15 amino acids.

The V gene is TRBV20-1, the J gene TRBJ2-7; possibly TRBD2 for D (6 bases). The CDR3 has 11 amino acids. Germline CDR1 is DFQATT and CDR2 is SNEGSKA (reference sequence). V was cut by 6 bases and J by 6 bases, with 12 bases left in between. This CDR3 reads CSADPGSEQYF. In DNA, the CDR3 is TGCAGTGCGGATCCCGGGAGCGAGCAGTACTTC.

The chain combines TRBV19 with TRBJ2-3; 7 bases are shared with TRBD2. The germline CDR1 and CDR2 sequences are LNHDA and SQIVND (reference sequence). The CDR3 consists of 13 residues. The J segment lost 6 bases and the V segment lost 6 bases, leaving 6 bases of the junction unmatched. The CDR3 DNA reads TGTGCCAGTAGCAAGCGGGATACGGATACGCAGTATTTT. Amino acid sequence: CASSKRDTDTQYF.

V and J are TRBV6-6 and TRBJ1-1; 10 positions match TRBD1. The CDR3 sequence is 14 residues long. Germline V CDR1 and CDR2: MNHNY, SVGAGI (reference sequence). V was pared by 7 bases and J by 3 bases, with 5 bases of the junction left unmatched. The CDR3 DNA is TGTGCCAGCACCGACAGGGGGCTTGACACTGAAGCTTTCTTT. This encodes CASTDRGLDTEAFF.

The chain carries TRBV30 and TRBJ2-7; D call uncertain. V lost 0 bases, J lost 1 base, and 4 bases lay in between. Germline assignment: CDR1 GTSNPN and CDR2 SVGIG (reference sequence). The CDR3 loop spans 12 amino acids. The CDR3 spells CAWSVGSYEQYF. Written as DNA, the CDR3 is TGTGCCTGGAGTGTGGGTTCCTACGAGCAGTACTTC.

Written as DNA, the CDR3 is TGTGCCAGCAGCTTTGATAGCGGGAGGGCCGCGAGCGGGGAGCTGTTTTTT. As protein: CASSFDSGRAASGELFF. The V call is TRBV5-4, the J call TRBJ2-2; TRBD2 agrees at 11 bases. There are 17 residues in the CDR3. V lost 2 bases and J lost 7; bases outside the gene matches: 10. Germline values: CDR1 SGHNT, CDR2 YYREEE (reference sequence).

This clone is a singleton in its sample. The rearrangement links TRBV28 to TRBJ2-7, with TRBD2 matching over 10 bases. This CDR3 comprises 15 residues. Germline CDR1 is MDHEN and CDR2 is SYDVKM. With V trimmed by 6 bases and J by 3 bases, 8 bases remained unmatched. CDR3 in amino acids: CASRPPGLALYEQYF. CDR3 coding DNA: TGTGCCAGCAGACCGCCGGGACTAGCGCTCTACGAGCAGTACTTC.

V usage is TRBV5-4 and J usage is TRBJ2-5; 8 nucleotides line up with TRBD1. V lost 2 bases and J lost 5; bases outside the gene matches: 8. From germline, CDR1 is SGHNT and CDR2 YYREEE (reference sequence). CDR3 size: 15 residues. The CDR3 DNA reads TGTGCCAGCAGCTTTCGGGACAGGACCAGGGAGACCCAGTACTTC. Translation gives CASSFRDRTRETQYF.

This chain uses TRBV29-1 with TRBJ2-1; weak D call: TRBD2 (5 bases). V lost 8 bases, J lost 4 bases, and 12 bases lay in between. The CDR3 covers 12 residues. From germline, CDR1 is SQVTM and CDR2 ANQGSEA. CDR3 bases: TGCAGCTTGATCGGGGTATACAATGAGCAGTTCTTC. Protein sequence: CSLIGVYNEQFF.

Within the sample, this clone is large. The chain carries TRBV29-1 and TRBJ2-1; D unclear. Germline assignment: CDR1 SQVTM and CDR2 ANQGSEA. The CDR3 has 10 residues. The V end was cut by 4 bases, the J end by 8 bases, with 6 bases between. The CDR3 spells CSVVQHEQFF. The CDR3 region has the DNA TGCAGCGTTGTTCAACATGAGCAGTTCTTC.

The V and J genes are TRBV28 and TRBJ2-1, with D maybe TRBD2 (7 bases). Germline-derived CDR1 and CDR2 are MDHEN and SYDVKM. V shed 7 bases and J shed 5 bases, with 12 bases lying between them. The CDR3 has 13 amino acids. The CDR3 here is CASTQGGDNEQFF. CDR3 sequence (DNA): TGTGCCAGCACCCAAGGGGGGGACAATGAGCAGTTCTTC. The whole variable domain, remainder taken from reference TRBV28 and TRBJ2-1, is DVKVTQSSRYLVKRTGEKVFLECVQDMDHENMFWYRQDPGLGLRLIYFSYDVKMKEKGDIPEGYSVSREKKERFSLILESASTNQTSMYLCASTQGGDNEQFFGPGTRLTVL.